Presented here are 11 T cell receptor beta chains from one specimen sequenced in a study of T cells in Graves' hyperthyroidism and ophthalmopathy. Amplification yielded TCR beta CDR3 regions, with RNA transcripts as the source. HTBI primers were employed in a first-round RT-PCR of the TCR CDR3. A single record per CDR3 protein comes from TCRdb applying MiXCR to the multiplex PCR reads. There are 500,000 to 800,000 distinct CDR3 sequences in the sample; more than 14% occur only once, and around 12% lies in the top ten. Material: blood. All receptors derive from a woman between 45 and 65 years old with Graves' ophthalmopathy.

This clonotype came up a few times. J is TRBJ1-3 and V is TRBV4-1; D is ambiguous. CDR1 and CDR2 (germline): MGHRA, YSYEKL. Trimming pared 4 bases from V and 2 bases from J, leaving 6 bases between. The CDR3 covers 13 residues. This chain's CDR3 is CASSPAPGNTIYF. The CDR3 nucleotides read TGCGCCAGCAGCCCCGCCCCTGGAAACACCATATATTTT.

This clonotype came up a few times. The gene calls are TRBV3-1 and TRBJ2-3, with 12 bases identical to TRBD2. The V gene's germline CDR1 is LGHDT and CDR2 YNNKEL (reference sequence). V shed 0 bases, J shed 0 bases, and the junction held 4 bases outside the gene matches. The CDR3 is made up of 18 amino acids. In DNA form, the CDR3 reads TGTGCCAGCAGCCAAGAGGCGACTAGCGGGGGAAGCACAGATACGCAGTATTTT. Translating it yields CASSQEATSGGSTDTQYF.

This clonotype came up a few times. The rearrangement uses TRBV30 and TRBJ2-2, with D perhaps TRBD1 or TRBD2 (5 bases each). The CDR3 consists of 16 residues. The V end lost 0 bases, the J end lost 7 bases, and 18 bases lay between the germline ends. Germline V gene data show CDR1 as GTSNPN and CDR2 as SVGIG (reference sequence). The CDR3 region has the DNA TGTGCCTGGAGTGTAGGGTTCGAGGGACCGAGCGGGGAGCTGTTTTTT. It codes for CAWSVGFEGPSGELFF.

This clonotype has ten or more counts. This chain connects TRBV5-1 to TRBJ1-1; TRBD1 agrees at 8 bases. The CDR3 loop spans 13 amino acids. Per germline, CDR1 SGHRS and CDR2 YFSETQ. The V gene end was trimmed by 4 bases and the J gene end by 5 bases; junction bases not matched to a gene: 4. The DNA of the CDR3 is TGCGCCAGCAGCCGTCGACAGGGGACTGAAGCTTTCTTT. It is translated as CASSRRQGTEAFF.

This clonotype is a singleton in its sample. This chain connects TRBV28 to TRBJ2-1; 8 nucleotides line up with TRBD1. The germline CDR1 and CDR2 sequences are MDHEN and SYDVKM. The CDR3 spans 17 residues. The J segment lost 6 bases and the V segment lost 6 bases, leaving 16 bases of the junction unmatched. The CDR3 DNA sequence: TGTGCCAGCAGACCCAGCACCAGGGGGCGTCGGGTCAATGAGCAGTTCTTC. Its protein is CASRPSTRGRRVNEQFF.

This clonotype has ten or more counts. The rearrangement uses TRBV28 and TRBJ2-2; D is unclear. Germline V gene sequence: CDR1 MDHEN, CDR2 SYDVKM. This CDR3 region has 13 residues. The ends were cut back, 1 base at V and 7 bases at J, with 7 bases in the middle. As DNA, the CDR3 is TGTGCCAGCAGTTTATCCGGTCACGGGGAGCTGTTTTTT. Translation: CASSLSGHGELFF. The variable domain in full, completed from reference TRBV28 and TRBJ2-2, reads DVKVTQSSRYLVKRTGEKVFLECVQDMDHENMFWYRQDPGLGLRLIYFSYDVKMKEKGDIPEGYSVSREKKERFSLILESASTNQTSMYLCASSLSGHGELFFGEGSRLTVL.

V usage is TRBV6-2 or TRBV6-3 and J usage is TRBJ2-7; 11 nucleotides match TRBD2. V shed 8 bases, J shed 4 bases, and the junction held 7 bases outside the gene matches. The CDR3 length is 14 residues. Germline assignment: CDR1 MNHEY and CDR2 SVGEGT. CDR3 residues: CASASLAGVYEQYF. CDR3 coding DNA: TGTGCCAGCGCCTCACTAGCGGGAGTTTACGAGCAGTACTTC.

V and J are TRBV5-1 and TRBJ1-5; D not resolved. The CDR3 extends over 16 amino acids. Trimming removed 6 bases at V and 0 bases at J, with 16 bases between. The germline CDR1 and CDR2 sequences are SGHRS and YFSETQ. CDR3 region: CASTRFSPSSNQPQHF. CDR3 DNA sequence: TGCGCCAGCACCCGCTTCTCGCCAAGTAGCAATCAGCCCCAGCATTTT.

This clonotype was counted only a few times. One end of the junction does not line up with germline, which may come from a read error. The chain employs TRBV7-2 and TRBJ1-4; 9 bases match TRBD1. The germline V gene encodes CDR1 SGHTA and CDR2 FQGNSA. The CDR3 runs 15 residues. DNA of the CDR3: TGTGCCAGCAGCCCCCGGGACAGGGTGGATGAAGAACTGTTTTTT. Translating gives CASSPRDRVDEELFF. The full variable domain, its missing parts supplied by reference TRBV7-2 and TRBJ1-4, is GAGVSQSPSNKVTEKGKDVELRCDPISGHTALYWYRQSLGQGLEFLIYFQGNSAPDKSGLPSDRFSAERTGGSVSTLTIQRTQQEDSAVYLCASSPRDRVDEELFFGSGTQLSVL.

This clonotype was picked up one time. V and J are TRBV20-1 and TRBJ1-3, with 9 nucleotides matching TRBD1. The CDR3 runs 16 residues. Germline V gene lookup returns CDR1 DFQATT and CDR2 SNEGSKA (reference sequence). Losses at the gene ends were 2 bases for V and 4 bases for J; bases not matched to a gene: 9. CDR3 sequence (DNA): TGCAGTGCTAGACCTGACCTGACAGGGGGAGGAAACACCATATATTTT. Amino acid sequence: CSARPDLTGGGNTIYF.

The rearrangement uses TRBV6-5 and TRBJ2-3; D remains unclear. Germline CDR1 MNHEY, CDR2 SVGAGI. Between the trimmed V and J ends, which lost 0 bases and 4 bases, there was a span of 14 bases. CDR3 length: 16 residues. The CDR3 DNA reads TGTGCCAGCAGTTACTCGACCGGGTCAGACGCAGATACGCAGTATTTT. This codes for CASSYSTGSDADTQYF.